These 11 T cell receptor beta chains were all obtained from the same sample, sequenced in a study of T-cell reconstitution after alpha-beta-depleted transplantation in children. Unique molecular identifiers were used in preparing the TCRbeta library. TCRdb fed the PCR reads into MiXCR, producing one record per CDR3 protein. The sample includes a few hundred thousand distinct CDR3 sequences, around 13% seen only once; the top ten take 2% to 2.5%. Sequenced here: PBMCs, mostly from graft donor cells, sampled 360 days after TCRalphabeta/CD19-depleted stem cell transplant. Receptor source: a male patient younger than 18 who had a stem cell transplant for acute myeloid leukemia, so the T cells may come from the graft donor.

The chain links TRBV5-6 to TRBJ2-1; D not resolved. The CDR3 length is 16 residues. V lost 0 bases and J 2 bases, leaving 12 bases between the germline ends. Germline CDR1 SGHDT, CDR2 YYEEEE. DNA for the CDR3: TGTGCCAGCAGCTTGGGGGCTGAGCGTACCTACAATGAGCAGTTCTTC. Translated, it gives CASSLGAERTYNEQFF.

This clonotype was seen a few times. The chain carries TRBV7-2 and TRBJ1-1; perhaps TRBD1 as D (5 bases). Per germline, CDR1 SGHTA and CDR2 FQGNSA. V dropped 5 bases and J dropped 1 base, with 11 bases sitting between them. The CDR3 contains 14 residues. CDR3 coding DNA: TGTGCCAGCAGCAGAGACAGATGGAACACTGAAGCTTTCTTT. Its protein product is CASSRDRWNTEAFF.

The CDR3 region is CSVEEDSRSNEQFF. CDR3 DNA sequence: TGCAGCGTGGAGGAGGACTCGCGGAGCAATGAGCAGTTCTTC. The chain uses TRBV29-1 and TRBJ2-1; maybe TRBD2 (5 bases). The CDR3 extends over 14 amino acids. The V gene lost 6 bases and the J gene lost 6 bases, with 18 bases spanning the gap. Germline lookup yields CDR1 SQVTM and CDR2 ANQGSEA.

The V gene is TRBV11-2, the J gene TRBJ2-1; D gene unclear. Germline V lookup: CDR1 SGHAT, CDR2 FQNNGV. CDR3 size: 15 residues. Trimming took 5 bases from V and 2 from J, leaving 13 bases between them. The CDR3 protein is CASSPWTGAYNEQFF. DNA for the CDR3: TGTGCCAGCAGCCCGTGGACGGGCGCCTACAATGAGCAGTTCTTC.

This clonotype was detected many times. This chain uses TRBV14 with TRBJ2-1; 10 nucleotides match TRBD2. CDR3 length: 17 residues. The V and J ends lost 5 bases and 9 bases, in that order; junction bases with no gene match: 16. Germline assignment: CDR1 SGHDN and CDR2 FVKESK. CDR3 amino acids: CASSGRLAGRFWGEQFF. In DNA form, the CDR3 reads TGTGCCAGCAGCGGCCGACTAGCGGGCCGGTTCTGGGGTGAGCAGTTCTTC.

The chain carries TRBV29-1 and TRBJ2-7; perhaps D is TRBD1 or TRBD2 (5 bases each). The V end was cut by 2 bases, the J end by 4 bases, with 15 bases between. The CDR3 sequence is 14 residues long. Germline lookup yields CDR1 SQVTM and CDR2 ANQGSEA. CDR3 region: CSVEIGGNPYEQYF. The DNA for the CDR3 is TGCAGCGTTGAAATTGGGGGAAATCCATACGAGCAGTACTTC.

The gene calls are TRBV3-1 and TRBJ2-1; D may be TRBD2 (6 bases). V was trimmed by 0 bases and J by 4 bases, leaving 13 bases between them. The CDR3 is made up of 16 amino acids. Looked up from germline, CDR1 is LGHDT and CDR2 is YNNKEL (reference sequence). The CDR3: CASSQESSGPYNEQFF. In DNA, the CDR3 is TGTGCCAGCAGCCAAGAAAGTAGCGGACCTTACAATGAGCAGTTCTTC.

This clonotype has a count of ten or more. The chain carries TRBV12-3 or TRBV12-4 and TRBJ2-2; weak D call: TRBD2 (7 bases). Trimming removed 6 bases from V and 2 bases from J, with 13 bases in between. The CDR3 covers 15 residues. Here the CDR3 DNA reads TGTGCCAGCAGCAGGGGACTACCCAACACCGGGGAGCTGTTTTTT. The encoded protein is CASSRGLPNTGELFF.

This clonotype turned up a few times. The chain links TRBV20-1 to TRBJ2-3; a possible D gene is TRBD1 (7 bases). The length of the CDR3 is 15 residues. Germline CDR1 and CDR2: DFQATT and SNEGSKA (reference sequence). V gave up 5 bases and J gave up 3 bases, with 18 bases separating them. The CDR3, as DNA: TGCAGTGCTGCAGGGGGGCCCAGCGGGACAGATACGCAGTATTTT. Its protein is CSAAGGPSGTDTQYF.

This clonotype has a count of ten or more. The chain uses TRBV28 and TRBJ2-1; D is uncertain. Germline values: CDR1 MDHEN, CDR2 SYDVKM. Trimming pared 3 bases from V and 8 bases from J, leaving 5 bases between. This CDR3 is 11 amino acids long. The CDR3 reads CASSFADEQFF. CDR3 nucleotides: TGTGCCAGCAGTTTTGCGGATGAGCAGTTCTTC.

V usage is TRBV7-3 and J usage is TRBJ2-1; TRBD2 matches 11 bases. Germline V gene data show CDR1 as SGHTA and CDR2 as FQGTGA. Trimming cost V 1 base and J 3 bases; bases outside gene matches: 14. The CDR3 covers 20 residues. CDR3 bases: TGTGCCAGCAGCTTAAACCCCGTGATAGCGGGAGGGCCGCACTACAATGAGCAGTTCTTC. Residues: CASSLNPVIAGGPHYNEQFF.